This T cell receptor (beta chain) appears in the sequencing data of a study of vaccination effects on CD4 cells after COVID-19. Study at large: The second dose preceded post-vaccine samples by a median of 72 days.

The V end was cut by 1 base, the J end by 10 bases, with 7 bases between. The CDR3 has 11 amino acids. Sequenced by immunoSEQ multiplex PCR; TCRdb stores in-frame clones only, minus some. The repertoire holds 35,000 to 55,000 clones, with 72% as singletons. Study results and limitations: The vaccine-induced clones of healthy vaccinees included only 1 of 255 that cross-reacted with common cold coronaviruses. Relatively few convalescent patients took part in the study, which had no early post-infection timepoints.

Researchers isolated CD4+ T cells once 9 to 11 days of culture had elapsed. Each participant was given two doses of one vaccine (BNT162b2 or mRNA-1273). Vaccine recipients, nucleocapsid antibody negative, had no prior SARS-CoV-2 infection. Notes on this clone: Antigen: not known.

The clonotype was recovered from a human donor who received a COVID-19 vaccine. The chain has TRBV12-3 or TRBV12-4 and TRBJ1-1; TRBD1 is a possible D gene (5 bases). The specimen comprised CD4+ T cells from PBMCs cultured without peptide, sampled after COVID-19 vaccination. The CDR3 region has the DNA TGTGCCAGCAGTTTAGTAGGGGTAGCTTTCTTT. Amino acid sequence: CASSLVGVAFF.